These 28 T cell receptor beta chains came from one sample sequenced in a study of T cell clonotyping in hematopoietic cell transplantation. Clones were read by immunoSEQ multiplex PCR, and TCRdb kept only the in-frame ones, dropping some. This sample has 25,000 to 30,000 clones; 92% occur once, and the top ten carry about 10%. The specimen was PBMCs, collected 100 days after allogeneic stem cell transplant. These receptors originate from a female patient aged 45 to 65 who had an allogeneic stem cell transplant from a related donor, so the T cells may come from the graft donor. Some clones in this sample may be carry-over from other donors' samples.

CDR3 in DNA: TGCGCCAGCAGAGCGGGGGCCCAAGAGACCCAGTACTTC. It is translated as CASRAGAQETQYF. The genes are TRBV5-1 and TRBJ2-5; 8 bases are a match to TRBD2. CDR1 and CDR2 from the germline V gene are SGHRS and YFSETQ. The trim removed 5 bases at V and 1 base at J, leaving 1 base unmatched. The CDR3 consists of 13 residues.

Regarding this clone: One end of the junction fails to match germline, which may point to a read error. The genes are TRBV4-2 and TRBJ1-1, with a tentative D call TRBD1 (5 bases). CDR1 and CDR2 (germline): LGHNA, YNFKEQ. CDR3 length: 12 residues. In nucleotides, the CDR3 is TGTGCCAGCAGTCAAGCCAGGGCTGAAGCTTTCTTT. Protein: CASSQARAEAFF.

The CDR3 here is CASSFSATNEKLFF. Written as DNA, the CDR3 is TGTGCCAGCAGCTTCAGTGCAACTAATGAAAAACTGTTTTTT. This rearrangement joins TRBV6-5 to TRBJ1-4; D remains unclear. V dropped 6 bases and J dropped 0 bases, with 8 bases sitting between them. The CDR3 covers 14 residues. Germline values: CDR1 MNHEY, CDR2 SVGAGI.

V gene TRBV13 combines with J gene TRBJ2-7, with D perhaps given as TRBD1 or TRBD2 (5 bases each). V gave up 5 bases and J gave up 4 bases, with 18 bases separating them. Germline CDR1 PRHDT, CDR2 FYEKMQ (reference sequence). CDR3 size: 15 residues. In DNA form, the CDR3 reads TGTGCCAGCAGCCAAATGGGGGAAAAGGTGTACGAGCAGTACTTC. Its translation: CASSQMGEKVYEQYF.

The chain couples TRBV30 to TRBJ1-1; a possible D gene is TRBD1 (6 bases). V was shortened by 4 bases and J by 3 bases, with 12 bases between the two germline ends. The germline CDR1 and CDR2 sequences are GTSNPN and SVGIG (reference sequence). CDR3 length: 13 residues. Here the CDR3 reads CAWNQGRDTEAFF. The CDR3 coding sequence is TGTGCCTGGAACCAGGGGAGGGACACTGAAGCTTTCTTT.

The chain uses TRBV7-3 and TRBJ1-2, with D possibly being TRBD1 (5 bases). CDR1 and CDR2 (germline): SGHTA, FQGTGA. The CDR3 consists of 11 residues. CDR3 residues: CAKGNDYGYTF. The CDR3 nucleotides read TGTGCAAAGGGGAATGACTATGGCTACACCTTC.

The CDR3 loop reads CAWNGGYGYTF. Written as DNA, the CDR3 is TGTGCCTGGAATGGCGGCTATGGCTACACCTTC. The chain links TRBV30 to TRBJ1-2; D gene ambiguous. The CDR3 consists of 11 residues. V was clipped by 4 bases and J by 4 bases, with 7 bases between them. Per the germline V gene, CDR1 is GTSNPN and CDR2 is SVGIG (reference sequence).

This clone was recorded once. The V call is TRBV27, the J call TRBJ1-1; TRBD1 matches at 7 bases. The ends lost 0 bases at V and 14 bases at J; junction bases unmatched: 15. There are 15 residues in the CDR3. Germline CDR1 MNHEY, CDR2 SMNVEV (reference sequence). CDR3 loop: CASSLSGQGGLSGFF. CDR3 DNA: TGTGCCAGCAGTTTATCGGGTCAGGGGGGTCTTTCAGGATTCTTT.

The chain links TRBV5-4 to TRBJ2-5, with TRBD2 as a possible D gene (6 bases). The V end lost 7 bases, the J end lost 2 bases, and 15 bases lay between the germline ends. CDR1 is SGHNT and CDR2 is YYREEE in the germline V gene (reference sequence). The CDR3 sequence is 14 residues long. Here the CDR3 reads CASASGGGQETQYF. CDR3 in DNA: TGTGCCAGCGCCTCGGGTGGGGGGCAAGAGACCCAGTACTTC.

The chain recombines TRBV7-9 with TRBJ1-1; 8 bases match TRBD1. Germline V CDR1 and CDR2: SEHNR, FQNEAQ (reference sequence). V shed 3 bases and J 2 bases; nucleotides not matched to a gene: 2. The CDR3 consists of 14 residues. The CDR3 protein is CASSLTGANTEAFF. The CDR3 bases are TGTGCCAGCAGCTTGACAGGGGCCAACACTGAAGCTTTCTTT. Full variable domain (rest looked up from reference TRBV7-9 and TRBJ1-1): DTGVSQNPRHKITKRGQNVTFRCDPISEHNRLYWYRQTLGQGPEFLTYFQNEAQLEKSRLLSDRFSAERPKGSFSTLEIQRTEQGDSAMYLCASSLTGANTEAFFGQGTRLTVV.

V gene TRBV11-2 combines with J gene TRBJ2-7; D possibly corresponds to TRBD1 (6 bases). The length of the CDR3 is 14 residues. Between the trimmed V and J ends, which lost 6 bases and 4 bases, there was a span of 16 bases. The V gene's germline CDR1 is SGHAT and CDR2 FQNNGV. The CDR3 nucleotides are TGTGCCAGCAGTTTTTTCGGGACATTGTACGAGCAGTACTTC. This translates into CASSFFGTLYEQYF.

J is TRBJ1-6 and V is TRBV4-2; a weak D match, TRBD1 (5 bases). This CDR3 is 16 amino acids long. The germline V gene encodes CDR1 LGHNA and CDR2 YNFKEQ. Trimming removed 0 bases at V and 3 bases at J, with 9 bases between. The CDR3 DNA sequence: TGTGCCAGCAGCCAAGAAGCGACAGACTATAATTCACCCCTCCACTTT. Translation gives CASSQEATDYNSPLHF.

This sequence joins TRBV11-2 and TRBJ2-2; D not resolved. The CDR3 has 14 residues. V shed 0 bases and J shed 6 bases, with 8 bases lying between them. CDR1 is SGHAT, CDR2 FQNNGV, per germline. For the CDR3, the DNA is TGTGCCAGCAGCTTAGATCACGGGTCCGGGGAGCTGTTTTTT. Amino acid sequence: CASSLDHGSGELFF.

This clone showed up just once. In DNA form, the CDR3 reads TGTGCCAGCAGCCCAGGGACCTATGGCTACACCTTC. It codes for CASSPGTYGYTF. The chain has TRBV28 and TRBJ1-2; D perhaps matches TRBD1 (5 bases). The V gene lost 6 bases and the J gene lost 4 bases, with 9 bases spanning the gap. The CDR3 contains 12 residues. The germline V gene has CDR1 MDHEN and CDR2 SYDVKM.

This chain joins TRBV27 and TRBJ2-2, with 9 nucleotides matching TRBD1. J gave up 3 bases and V 7 bases, and 3 bases lay outside the gene matches. This CDR3 is 14 amino acids long. Germline lookup yields CDR1 MNHEY and CDR2 SMNVEV (reference sequence). In nucleotides, the CDR3 is TGTGCCAGCATGTGGACAGGGGACACCGGGGAGCTGTTTTTT. As protein: CASMWTGDTGELFF.

The chain carries TRBV14 and TRBJ1-1; no clear D gene. Trimming left V 4 bases short and J 1 base short, with 13 bases between. Germline-derived CDR1 and CDR2 are SGHDN and FVKESK. CDR3 length equals 15 residues. The chain's CDR3 is CASSLRGGENTEAFF. The CDR3 coding sequence is TGTGCCAGCAGCCTTAGAGGAGGAGAGAACACTGAAGCTTTCTTT.

This rearrangement joins TRBV6-1 to TRBJ2-7, with D possibly TRBD2 on 6 matching bases. Trimming removed 6 bases at V and 2 bases at J, with 17 bases between. CDR1 MNHNS and CDR2 SASEGT come from the germline V gene. CDR3 size: 15 residues. The CDR3 nucleotides read TGTGCCAGCAGCGAACACCAGGGAGGCACCTACGAGCAGTACTTC. This codes for CASSEHQGGTYEQYF.

CDR3 in amino acids: CASSWTGSGVYEQYF. The DNA of the CDR3 is TGCGCCAGCAGCTGGACGGGTTCGGGGGTCTACGAGCAGTACTTC. This rearrangement joins TRBV5-1 to TRBJ2-7; the D gene is possibly TRBD2 (6 bases). V was cut by 3 bases and J by 3 bases, with 16 bases left in between. The CDR3 extends over 15 amino acids. Germline V lookup: CDR1 SGHRS, CDR2 YFSETQ. The full variable domain, with the rest looked up from reference TRBV5-1 and TRBJ2-7, is KAGVTQTPRYLIKTRGQQVTLSCSPISGHRSVSWYQQTPGQGLQFLFEYFSETQRNKGNFPGRFSGRQFSNSRSEMNVSTLELGDSALYLCASSWTGSGVYEQYFGPGTRLTVT.

The chain joins TRBV19 to TRBJ1-2; possible D gene TRBD1, 5 bases. CDR1 and CDR2 (germline): LNHDA, SQIVND (reference sequence). V was trimmed by 5 bases and J by 2 bases, leaving 6 bases between them. This CDR3 comprises 12 residues. The DNA for the CDR3 is TGTGCCAGTAGTCGGGGGAACTATGGCTACACCTTC. Its translation is CASSRGNYGYTF.

The rearrangement links TRBV6-5 to TRBJ1-1; perhaps TRBD1 as D (5 bases). V was trimmed by 8 bases and J by 4 bases, leaving 8 bases between them. The CDR3 spans 11 residues. Germline V lookup: CDR1 MNHEY, CDR2 SVGAGI. The CDR3 DNA reads TGTGCCAGCCTAAGGGGCACTGAAGCTTTCTTT. Amino acid sequence: CASLRGTEAFF.

The gene calls are TRBV6-6 and TRBJ2-7, with 8 bases aligning to TRBD2. Germline V gene data show CDR1 as MNHNY and CDR2 as SVGAGI (reference sequence). V shed 5 bases, J shed 0 bases, and the junction held 9 bases outside the gene matches. The CDR3 spans 16 residues. CDR3 amino acids: CASSPRGGSGSYEQYF. In nucleotides, the CDR3 is TGTGCCAGCAGTCCCCGGGGGGGTTCAGGCTCCTACGAGCAGTACTTC.

This chain uses TRBV9 with TRBJ2-3; tentatively, D is TRBD1 or TRBD2 (5 bases each). Trimming took off 4 bases at V and 2 bases at J, with 20 bases between the two ends. Germline CDR1 SGDLS, CDR2 YYNGEE. The CDR3 consists of 17 residues. CDR3 nucleotide sequence: TGTGCCAGCAGCCCGCGAGGGACGCGGACATACACAGATACGCAGTATTTT. It codes for CASSPRGTRTYTDTQYF.

The chain uses TRBV14 and TRBJ2-7, with 9 nucleotides matching TRBD1. Per the germline V gene, CDR1 is SGHDN and CDR2 is FVKESK. The junction had 11 bases not matched to a gene; V was cut back by 8 bases and J by 3 bases. The CDR3 is 15 residues long. This CDR3 reads CASSLQGAFRYEQYF. CDR3 coding DNA: TGTGCCAGCTCCCTACAGGGGGCGTTTCGCTACGAGCAGTACTTC.

The chain recombines TRBV7-8 with TRBJ2-2; 8 bases are shared with TRBD2. With 5 bases clipped from V and 2 bases from J, the junction kept 4 bases outside the gene matches. Germline V gives CDR1 SGHVS, CDR2 FQNEAQ. The CDR3 runs 15 residues. For the CDR3, the DNA is TGTGCCAGCAGCATCAGCGGGGGTAACACCGGGGAGCTGTTTTTT. Translating gives CASSISGGNTGELFF.

This chain connects TRBV6-5 to TRBJ1-1; D call uncertain. This CDR3 spans 15 amino acids. The V gene lost 6 bases and the J gene lost 1 base, with 15 bases spanning the gap. CDR1 is MNHEY, CDR2 SVGAGI, per germline. The CDR3 spells CASSSFVEGNTEAFF. CDR3 coding DNA: TGTGCCAGCAGCTCCTTCGTTGAGGGGAACACTGAAGCTTTCTTT.

This clone has just a few counts. The V gene is TRBV7-9, the J gene TRBJ2-5, with D perhaps TRBD1 or TRBD2 (5 bases each). Trimming stripped 3 bases from V and 5 bases from J, with 13 bases between. The V gene's germline CDR1 is SEHNR and CDR2 FQNEAQ (reference sequence). This CDR3 comprises 14 residues. The CDR3 DNA is TGTGCCAGCAGCTTGGTGAGGGGTCGGGAGACCCAGTACTTC. Its protein is CASSLVRGRETQYF.

The chain joins TRBV6-4 to TRBJ1-1, with 7 bases fitting TRBD1. There are 13 residues in the CDR3. Germline values: CDR1 MRHNA, CDR2 SNTAGT. The V gene end was trimmed by 5 bases and the J gene end by 2 bases; junction bases not matched to a gene: 2. The DNA for the CDR3 is TGTGCCAGCAGTCGGACAGGAAACACTGAAGCTTTCTTT. Translated: CASSRTGNTEAFF.

This clone has just one count. This chain joins TRBV5-1 and TRBJ1-1; maybe TRBD1 (6 bases). The CDR3 length is 14 residues. Germline CDR1 is SGHRS and CDR2 is YFSETQ. V was trimmed by 4 bases and J by 4 bases, leaving 14 bases between them. The CDR3 bases are TGCGCCAGCAGCCCCGGGACAAGTGGCACTGAAGCTTTCTTT. Protein: CASSPGTSGTEAFF. Complete variable domain (other parts from reference TRBV5-1 and TRBJ1-1): KAGVTQTPRYLIKTRGQQVTLSCSPISGHRSVSWYQQTPGQGLQFLFEYFSETQRNKGNFPGRFSGRQFSNSRSEMNVSTLELGDSALYLCASSPGTSGTEAFFGQGTRLTVV.